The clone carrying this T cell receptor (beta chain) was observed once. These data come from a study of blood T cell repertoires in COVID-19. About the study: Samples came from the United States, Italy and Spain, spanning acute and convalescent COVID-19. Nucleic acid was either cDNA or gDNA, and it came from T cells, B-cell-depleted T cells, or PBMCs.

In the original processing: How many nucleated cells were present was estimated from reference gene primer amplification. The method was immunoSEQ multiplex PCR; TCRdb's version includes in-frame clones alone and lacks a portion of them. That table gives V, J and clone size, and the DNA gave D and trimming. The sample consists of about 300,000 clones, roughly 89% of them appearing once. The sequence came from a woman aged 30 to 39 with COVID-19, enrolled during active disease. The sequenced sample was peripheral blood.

For the CDR3, the DNA is TGTGCCAGCTCACCAACGTTAGGGAGCACCGGGGAGCTGTTTTTT. Translation gives CASSPTLGSTGELFF. This chain connects TRBV18 to TRBJ2-2; possible D gene TRBD2, 5 bases. CDR1 KGHSH and CDR2 LQKENI come from the germline V gene. Deletions cut 2 bases from V and 4 bases from J, with 11 bases between. This CDR3 contains 15 residues.